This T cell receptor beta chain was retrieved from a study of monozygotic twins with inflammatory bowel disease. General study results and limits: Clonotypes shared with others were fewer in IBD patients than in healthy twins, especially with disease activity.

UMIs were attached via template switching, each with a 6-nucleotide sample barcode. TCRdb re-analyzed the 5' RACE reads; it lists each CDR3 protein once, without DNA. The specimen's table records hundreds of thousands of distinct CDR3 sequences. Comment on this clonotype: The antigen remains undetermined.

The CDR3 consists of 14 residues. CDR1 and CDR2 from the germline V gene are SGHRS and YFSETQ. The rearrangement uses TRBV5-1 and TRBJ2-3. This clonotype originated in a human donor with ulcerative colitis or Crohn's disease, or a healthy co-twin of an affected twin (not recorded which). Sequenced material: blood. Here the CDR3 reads CASSQTWGTDTQYF.